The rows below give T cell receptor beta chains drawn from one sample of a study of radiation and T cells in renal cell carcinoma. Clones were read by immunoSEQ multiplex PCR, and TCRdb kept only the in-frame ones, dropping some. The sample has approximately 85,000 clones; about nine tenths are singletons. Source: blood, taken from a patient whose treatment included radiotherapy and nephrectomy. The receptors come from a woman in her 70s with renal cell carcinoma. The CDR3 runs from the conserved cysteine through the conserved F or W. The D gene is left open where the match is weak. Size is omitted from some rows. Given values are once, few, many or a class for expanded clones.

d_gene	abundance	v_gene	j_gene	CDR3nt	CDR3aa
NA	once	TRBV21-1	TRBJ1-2	TGTGCCAGCAGCAAAAACACAGAGAACTATGGCTACACCTTC	CASSKNTENYGYTF
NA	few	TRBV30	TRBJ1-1	TGTGCCTGGAGTGGGCGTCTCAACACTGAAGCTTTCTTT	CAWSGRLNTEAFF
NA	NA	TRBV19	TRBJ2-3	TGTGCCAGTAGTATTGACAGGTCCCCAGATACGCAGTATTTT	CASSIDRSPDTQYF
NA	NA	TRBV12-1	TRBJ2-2	TGTGCCAGCAGCTTTACGGGACTAGCGGACGACACCGGGGAGCTGTTTTTT	CASSFTGLADDTGELFF
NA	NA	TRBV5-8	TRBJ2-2	TGTGCCAGCAGGGGGGCGCGAAACACCGGGGAGCTGTTTTTT	CASRGARNTGELFF
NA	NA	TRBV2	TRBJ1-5	TGTGCCAGCAGAGGGGACAACAATCAGCCCCAGCATTTT	CASRGDNNQPQHF
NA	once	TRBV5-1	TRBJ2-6	TGCGCCAGCAGCTTGATGAGGGATGTAAATGGGGCCAACGTCCTGACTTTC	CASSLMRDVNGANVLTF
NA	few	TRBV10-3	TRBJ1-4	TGTGCCATCAGTGATAGCGGATTTGAAAAACTGTTTTTT	CAISDSGFEKLFF
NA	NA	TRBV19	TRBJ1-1	TGTGCCAGTAGCGCCTTGAGGGGGAACACTGAAGCTTTCTTT	CASSALRGNTEAFF
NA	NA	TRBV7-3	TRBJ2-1	TGTGCCAGCAGCTTAAGCCGGGGGAGCTACAATGAGCAGTTCTTC	CASSLSRGSYNEQFF
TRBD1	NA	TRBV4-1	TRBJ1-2	TGCGCCAGCAGCCAAGAAATTCAGGGGGCACAGAACTATGGCTACACCTTC	CASSQEIQGAQNYGYTF
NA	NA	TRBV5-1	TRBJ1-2	TGCGCCAGCAGCTATGGAGTGACCGCCCCCCATGGCTACACCTTC	CASSYGVTAPHGYTF
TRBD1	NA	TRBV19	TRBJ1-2	TGTGCCAGTAGCCGAATACAATCCGGGACAGGGACCTATGGCTACACCTTC	CASSRIQSGTGTYGYTF
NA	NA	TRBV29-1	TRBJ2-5	TGCAGCGTTAAAGCCGCCCAAGAGACCCAGTACTTC	CSVKAAQETQYF
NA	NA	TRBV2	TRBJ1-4	TGTGCCAGCAGTGAAAAAAGAGGGGCTAATGAAAAACTGTTTTTT	CASSEKRGANEKLFF
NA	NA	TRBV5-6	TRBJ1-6	TGTGCCAGCAGCTTCCCGACAGCCCCCCTCCACTTT	CASSFPTAPLHF
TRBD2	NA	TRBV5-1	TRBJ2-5	TGCGCCAGCAGTCATAGCGGGGGGGCCGAGACCCAGTACTTC	CASSHSGGAETQYF
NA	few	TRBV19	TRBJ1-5	TGTGCCAGTAGAGAGGGGACTCAGCCCCAGCATTTT	CASREGTQPQHF
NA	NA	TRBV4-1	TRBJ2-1	TGCGCCAGCAGCCAAGACGACACCTACAATGAGCAGTTCTTC	CASSQDDTYNEQFF
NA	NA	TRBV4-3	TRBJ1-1	TGCGCCAGCAGCCAAGAAGAGGGTAGGGACACTGAAGCTTTCTTT	CASSQEEGRDTEAFF
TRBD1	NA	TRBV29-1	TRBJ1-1	TGCAGCGTCCATCGACAGGGGTCGAACACTGAAGCTTTCTTT	CSVHRQGSNTEAFF
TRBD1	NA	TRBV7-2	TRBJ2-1	TGTGCCAGCAGCTTAGTAGGGACAGGGGGGTACAATGAGCAGTTCTTC	CASSLVGTGGYNEQFF
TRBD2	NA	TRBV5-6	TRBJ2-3	TGTGCCAGCAGCTTGTTACTAGCGGGGGGGCCCACAGATACGCAGTATTTT	CASSLLLAGGPTDTQYF
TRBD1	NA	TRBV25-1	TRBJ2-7	TGTGCCAGCAGTGCATGGGGCCGCGGACAGGGCTACGAGCAGTACTTC	CASSAWGRGQGYEQYF
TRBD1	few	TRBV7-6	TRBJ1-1	TGTGCCAGCAGTACCCGGGACAGGGGAGCCGAAGCTTTCTTT	CASSTRDRGAEAFF
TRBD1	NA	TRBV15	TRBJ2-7	TGTGCCACCAGCGTCCGGGACAGGGGGCGGGAGCAGTACTTC	CATSVRDRGREQYF
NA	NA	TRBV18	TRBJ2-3	TGTGCCAGCGTCAAGGAGGATACGCAGTATTTT	CASVKEDTQYF
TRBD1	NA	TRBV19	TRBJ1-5	TGTGCCATGGGTGGGACAGGGAATCAGCCCCAGCATTTT	CAMGGTGNQPQHF
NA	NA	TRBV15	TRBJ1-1	TGTGCCACCAGCAGAGATCACGGATTGAACACTGAAGCTTTCTTT	CATSRDHGLNTEAFF
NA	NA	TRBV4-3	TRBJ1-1	TGCGCCAGCAGCCAAGAGGGAGGAGAAGGCATGAACACTGAAGCTTTCTTT	CASSQEGGEGMNTEAFF
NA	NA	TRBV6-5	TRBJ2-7	TGTGCCAGCAAGCAGACCGTGACCTACGAGCAGTACTTC	CASKQTVTYEQYF
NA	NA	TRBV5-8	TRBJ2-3	TGTGCCAGCAGCACAACAGGGTTGCAGTATTTT	CASSTTGLQYF